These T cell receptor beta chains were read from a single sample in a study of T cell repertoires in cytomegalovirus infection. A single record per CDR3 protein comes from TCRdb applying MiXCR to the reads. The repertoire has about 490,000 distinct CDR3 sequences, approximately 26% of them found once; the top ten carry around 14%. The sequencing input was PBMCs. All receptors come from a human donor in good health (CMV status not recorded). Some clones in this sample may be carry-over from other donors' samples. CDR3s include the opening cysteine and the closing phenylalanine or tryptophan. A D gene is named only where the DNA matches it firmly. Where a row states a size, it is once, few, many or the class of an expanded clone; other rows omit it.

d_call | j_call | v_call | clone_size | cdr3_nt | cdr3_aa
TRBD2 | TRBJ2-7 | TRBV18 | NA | TGTGCCAGCTCACCCCCGGGACTAGCGGACTCCTACGAGCAGTACTTC | CASSPPGLADSYEQYF
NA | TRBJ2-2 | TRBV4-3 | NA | TGCGCCAGCGCCCACTCGTGGAACACCGGGGAGCTGTTTTTT | CASAHSWNTGELFF
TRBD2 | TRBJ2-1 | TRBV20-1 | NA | TGCAGTGCTAACCCAGGACTAGCGGGAGGTAATGAGCAGTTCTTC | CSANPGLAGGNEQFF
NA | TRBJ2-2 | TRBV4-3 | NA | TGCGCCAGCAGCCAAGACATCCCGACGAACACCGGGGAGCTGTTTTTT | CASSQDIPTNTGELFF
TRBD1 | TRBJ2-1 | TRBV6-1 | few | TGTGCCAGCATCGACAGGGGGCTGAACAATGCGCAGTTCTTC | CASIDRGLNNAQFF
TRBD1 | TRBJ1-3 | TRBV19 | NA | TGTGCCAGTAGTATCTTCGCAGGGGGCTACTCTGGAAACACCATATATTTT | CASSIFAGGYSGNTIYF
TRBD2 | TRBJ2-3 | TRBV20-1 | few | TGCAGTGCTAGTGTAACCAGAAATAGCGGGAGGGAAACAGATACGCAGTATTTT | CSASVTRNSGRETDTQYF
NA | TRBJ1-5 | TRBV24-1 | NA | TGTGCCACCAGTGATTTGCGATGGCAGTCCAATCAGCCCCAGCATTTT | CATSDLRWQSNQPQHF
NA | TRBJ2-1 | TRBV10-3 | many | TGTGCCATCAGTGAACGGCAGGGGAATCTCAATGAGCAGTTCTTC | CAISERQGNLNEQFF
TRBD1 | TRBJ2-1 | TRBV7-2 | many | TGTGCCAGCAGCTTAGGGACAGGGGGCGCCTCAGGTGGGCAGTTCTTC | CASSLGTGGASGGQFF
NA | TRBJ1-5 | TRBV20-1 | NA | TGCAGTGCTAGGGGTAGGCCACTAAATCAGCCCCAGCATTTT | CSARGRPLNQPQHF
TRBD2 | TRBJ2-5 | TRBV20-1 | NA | TGCAGTGCTAGAGATCGGGCTAGCGGGAACCAAGAGACCCAGTACTTC | CSARDRASGNQETQYF
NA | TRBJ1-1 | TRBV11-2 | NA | TGTGCCAGCAGCCAATGGTTAGGAATGAACACTGAAGCTTTCTTT | CASSQWLGMNTEAFF
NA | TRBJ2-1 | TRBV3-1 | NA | TGTGCCAGCAGCCTTCCTTCCGGGACTCCTACACCTGAGCAGTTCTTC | CASSLPSGTPTPEQFF
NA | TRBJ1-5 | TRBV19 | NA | TGTGCCAGTAGTATCGGATCGGACAGCCAGCCCCAGCATTTT | CASSIGSDSQPQHF
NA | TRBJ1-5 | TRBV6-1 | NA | TGTGCCAGCAGTGTTTTTAAGGGTAGCAATCAGCCCCAGCATTTT | CASSVFKGSNQPQHF
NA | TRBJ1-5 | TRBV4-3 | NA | TGCGCCAGCAGCGCACAAGTGGATCTGGGTCAGCCCCAGCATTTT | CASSAQVDLGQPQHF
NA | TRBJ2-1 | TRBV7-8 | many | TGTGCCAGCAGCTTAGAACTGACAGGGTTGGAGGGCAATGAGCAGTTCTTC | CASSLELTGLEGNEQFF
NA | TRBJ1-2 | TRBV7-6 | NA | TGTGCCAGCAGCTTTGTGGTTGGCTACACCTTC | CASSFVVGYTF
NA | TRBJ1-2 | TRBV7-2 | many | TGTGCCAGCAGCCCAAGTACGGGAAACTATGGCTACACCTTC | CASSPSTGNYGYTF
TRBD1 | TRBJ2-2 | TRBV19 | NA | TGTGCCAGTAGTATCCTGCCAGGGGGCCGGGAGCTGTTTTTT | CASSILPGGRELFF
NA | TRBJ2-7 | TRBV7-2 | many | TGTGCCAGCAGCACACCGGGACTCCAAAAGGCGCAGTACTTC | CASSTPGLQKAQYF
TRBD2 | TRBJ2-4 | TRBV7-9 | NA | TGTGCCAGCAGCTCGGGGGGACTAGCGGGAGCCAAAAACATTCAGTACTTC | CASSSGGLAGAKNIQYF